This T cell receptor (beta chain) was obtained from a study of beta chain features in type 1 diabetes. Study-wide results and caveats: Healthy donors had naive, central memory and Treg TCRB repertoires that appeared less similar than those seen among patients.

Deletions cut 0 bases from V and 1 base from J, with 14 bases between. CDR1 SEHNR and CDR2 FQNEAQ come from the germline V gene (reference sequence). CDR3 length: 17 amino acids. Sequencing targeted expressed TCRB transcripts, as all isolated RNA had been reverse transcribed. Roughly 3.5 million reads per sample on average were obtained from naive, central memory and regulatory T cell samples. Data came from immunoSEQ multiplex PCR; TCRdb stores just in-frame clones and leaves some out. The sample holds under 450,000 clones, roughly 13% seen once. This clone came up a few times. Antigen: not known. Sequenced sample: naive CD4+ T cells from blood. The genes are TRBV7-9 and TRBJ2-3; no clear D gene. The origin of this receptor is a young man in good health. Here the CDR3 DNA reads TGTGCCAGCAGCTTAGCGGGCTTGAGTGTCGGCACAGATACGCAGTATTTT. This gives the protein CASSLAGLSVGTDTQYF.